This T cell receptor beta chain came from a study of cytomegalovirus exposure and HLA in healthy donors (dated by TCRdb to the late 2010s). Concerning the study at large: According to an earlier analysis of around 600 of the donors, about 170 million T cells yielded roughly 100 million unique TCR beta sequences and approximately 300 Gb of sequence data. The number of donors typed differed by locus, with about 620-630 for A, B, C, DRB1 and DQB1, around 500 for DQA1, nearly 610 for DPA1, and roughly 450 for DPB1. Class I and class II HLA loci were covered by the typing at four-digit resolution. Among roughly 370 genotyped donors of the cohort, an average of around 240,000 unique TCR beta nucleotide sequences were sequenced per donor, 15% to 20% of them non-productive. The aim of the study was to test whether cataloging public T cell receptors could identify signatures of past pathogen exposure. Alongside the repertoire data, information on donor age, sex, ethnicity and CMV serostatus was compiled. The study profiled the T cell repertoires of 500 to 800 subjects by immunosequencing and related them to cytomegalovirus serostatus. High-throughput TCR immunosequencing, statistical association of individual TCRs with disease status, and machine learning were combined to predict cytomegalovirus infection status. Genome-wide SNP genotypes for about three fifths of the roughly 700 donors were used in a later genetic analysis, which treated that subset as a discovery cohort. All discovery cohort repertoires had been generated using a single sequencing platform. An earlier analysis of several hundred of the donors applied high-throughput TCR beta sequencing to assess whether each TCR beta V gene segment acted as functional or pseudogenic. Besides the first cohort of roughly 700 subjects, a separate validation cohort made up of 120 different subjects was used. Roughly 5 DR-DQ haplotypes were handled as single units for association and clustering, since linkage in the cohort was strong. A later analysis re-analyzed previously published TCR beta repertoires from several hundred donors and added high-resolution HLA genotyping to study TCR occurrence patterns. An early release covering roughly 600 HLA-typed donors comprised about 300 gigabases of sequencing data and around 80 million unique TCR sequences. Rather than using new phenotypic data, the later analysis identified candidate immune exposures from TCR beta sequences and from how often those sequences occurred across donors. The genetic ancestry cluster associated with self-reported Caucasian donors included 81% of the 398 genotyped donors. On the study overall, not on this receptor specifically: In a later analysis, most CMV-associated TCR beta chains were found to appear HLA-restricted, with HLA associations seemingly driven largely by CMV exposure. It was suggested by the authors that the approach could potentially be generalized to other disease states and immunological phenotypes. Correlated functional status among segregating V segments might reflect linkage disequilibrium, but an unknown experimental factor could not be ruled out. Assigning TCR associations to individual alleles was difficult when HLA alleles, especially DR and DQ, strongly co-occurred. A further reported finding was that TCR beta sequences accurately predicted the HLA-A and HLA-B alleles for most subjects in the first cohort. This cohort had only TCR beta chains sequenced, and the lack of alpha or paired-chain data limited which features could be detected. In a later analysis, HLA-associated TCR beta chains were found to be more clonally expanded and to have lower generation probabilities than equally common non-associated chains. A group of highly shared sequence variants was considered likely to be a technical artifact of the sequencing pipeline. For the cohort, immune exposure information was limited to CMV serostatus. The classifier was reported to diagnose cytomegalovirus status with high specificity and sensitivity in both the original cohort and the validation cohort. Because some donors lacked HLA typing at each locus, the association tests relied only on the typed subset. A total of 150 or so TCR beta chains were listed by the study as associated with cytomegalovirus. Specific HLA alleles were associated with 15,000 to 20,000 TCR beta sequences at a false discovery rate of 0.05 in a later analysis. Most TCR sequences were observed very rarely across donors, whereas some public TCRs were present in many individuals. According to a later analysis, TCR association rates differed among HLA loci, with DRB1 alleles showing the most associated TCRs and HLA-C alleles showing the fewest. Because counts were too low, roughly 18 rarely observed V segments, including chromosome 9 orphons, were left out of the earlier analysis of a few hundred of the donors. The presence/absence analyses assumed that sequencing depth was roughly uniform across donors, and that assumption may not be true. The 87-base-pair reads could not distinguish some IMGT-functional V segments, including TRBV6-2 and TRBV6-3, so those segments were excluded. In an earlier analysis of under 600 of the donors, most TCR beta V segments were observed in productive rearrangements about 90% or about 30% of the time, broadly matching IMGT annotations. Compared with the 666-donor mean, donors in an Asian-associated ancestry cluster had fewer N-insertions in productive TCRs, according to a later genetic analysis. Three of the identified cytomegalovirus-associated TCR beta chains were confirmed in vitro to be specific for cytomegalovirus antigens. In a later analysis, several top co-occurrence clusters were reported to appear linked to parvovirus B19, influenza, CMV and Epstein-Barr virus. A later genetic analysis associated a missense DCLRE1C variant with V-gene and J-gene trimming of TCR beta chains, and an independent cohort replicated the association.

With regard to this clone: Its binding antigen is unknown.

Libraries were built with the immunoSEQ multiplex PCR assay. A mixture of 60 forward primers for TCR Vbeta segments and 13 reverse primers for TCR Jbeta segments was used in the multiplex PCR. A multiplex PCR assay on genomic DNA amplified the CDR3 region of rearranged TCR beta genes. On the Illumina HiSeq System, the amplified TCR beta libraries were sequenced as 87-base-pair reads. The paper's data handling went like this. A later analysis tallied around 87 million unique TCR beta chains across the approximately 670 repertoires, and roughly 11 million of those chains were shared by two or more donors. Raw reads were error-corrected and collapsed into unique sequences by a nearest-neighbor algorithm in which closely related sequences were merged to remove PCR and sequencing errors. To assign V, D and J gene segments, CDR3 sequences were aligned to IMGT reference sequences. For a sequence to be retained, a match of at least six nucleotides to both a V gene segment and a J gene segment was required. A rearrangement counted as productive if the CDR3 had no stop codons and remained in frame with V and J, and every other rearrangement counted as non-productive. Following IMGT convention, CDR3 was defined as the stretch from the second conserved V-encoded cysteine to the conserved J-encoded phenylalanine. Sequences without an unambiguous match to a single V gene segment were excluded from the earlier analysis of almost 600 of the donors. In an earlier analysis of almost 600 of the donors, a V segment was called functional when productive rearrangements were above 56.7%, and segregating when the standard deviation between donors exceeded 5%. A statistical classification framework was developed to diagnose cytomegalovirus status using the catalog of TCR beta chain sequences. V and J gene assignment, in a later analysis, came from comparing TCR nucleotide sequences with IMGT/GENE-DB human TR gene sequences. A later analysis assigned CDR3 sequences and most-parsimonious VDJ recombination scenarios with the TCRdist pipeline. In a later analysis, each TCR beta chain was defined by its CDR3 amino acid sequence together with its V-gene family, and reads without a unique V-gene family were excluded. As a way to deal with suspected cross-contamination and a sequencing artifact, a later analysis dropped 500 to 700 nucleotide sequences that were highly shared and had low generation probability. In a later analysis, a clonal expansion index was calculated for each public chain from normalized within-repertoire ranks of inferred template counts. Generation probabilities in a later analysis came from a VDJ recombination model fitted to out-of-frame rearrangements, and those results were checked against IGoR. Hypergeometric tests were used in a later analysis to score TCR-TCR, TCR-HLA and TCR-CMV co-occurrence, with a repertoire-size bias correction applied to the TCR pairs. In a later analysis, false discovery rates were estimated by permuting HLA or CMV assignments 20 times. A later analysis grouped co-occurring TCRs with DBSCAN, adding TCRdist sequence similarity when clustering within HLA-allele-positive subsets. Repertoires with fewer than 30,000 or more than 120,000 public chains were left out of co-occurrence clustering, as were about 5 repertoires with anomalous nucleotide sharing. The source is immuneACCESS, and TCRdb retained only in-frame sequences with V and J called. Part of the clones is not carried over; for the studies checked, unresolved V genes explain less than half of this, and the remainder is unexplained. The V and J calls and clone size are taken from that table; D and trimming were inferred from the DNA. This sample's table carries 200,000 to 250,000 clones. The top ten hold roughly 0.98% of the sample.

The cohort consisted of 600 to 700 healthy bone marrow donors. Cohort members were all nominally healthy when sampled, although unrecorded immune exposures were likely present. The donor was CMV seropositive and was included in the group of about 290 seropositive cohort members. A peripheral blood sample was collected from each donor, and TCR beta sequencing was performed on peripheral blood mononuclear cells. Genomic DNA was extracted from the blood cell samples with the Qiagen DNeasy Blood Extraction Kit. Reading the germline V gene gives CDR1 SGHRS and CDR2 YFSETQ. Inclusive of the bounding cysteine and phenylalanine, the CDR3 is 13 residues long. Just CDR3 DNA is preserved here, 39 bases in frame from base 1. Cut back by 0 bases and 8 bases, the V and J ends lie 11 bases apart.

What was sequenced was PBMCs. Recombination linked TRBV5-1 to TRBJ1-2; TRBD1 is a possible D gene, resting on 5 matching bases. The clonotype originates from a woman aged 30 to 39 in good health and CMV-seropositive. CDR3 reads: CASSLDGGVGYTF. Here is the DNA: TGCGCCAGCAGCTTGGACGGAGGGGTGGGCTACACCTTC.